Listed below are T cell receptor beta chains from one sample, sequenced in a study of CD8 T cells in Susac syndrome. TCRdb analysed the immunoSEQ multiplex PCR reads with MiXCR anew, one entry per CDR3 protein. The profile covers about 300,000 distinct CDR3 sequences, with over 75% appearing a single time and approximately 0.2% taken by the ten largest. Sequenced material: CD8+ T cells from PBMCs. The receptors were gathered from a human donor with multiple sclerosis. Both conserved end residues are part of each CDR3. The D gene is left open where the match is weak. Clone size is shown for a subset of rows, as once, few, many or a class of expanded clone.

V gene: TRBV15
D gene: .
clone size: .
J gene: TRBJ2-5
CDR3 DNA: TGTGCCACCAGCAGGGACCCGGGAGAGACCCAGTACTTC
CDR3 protein: CATSRDPGETQYF

V gene: TRBV6-1
D gene: .
clone size: .
J gene: TRBJ2-2
CDR3 DNA: TGTGCCAGCGGCAGCGGGCGTGGGGCGAGCACCGGGGAGCTGTTTTTT
CDR3 protein: CASGSGRGASTGELFF

V gene: TRBV20-1
D gene: .
clone size: .
J gene: TRBJ2-7
CDR3 DNA: TGCAGTGCTAGGGAGGAAACCTACGAGCAGTACTTC
CDR3 protein: CSAREETYEQYF

V gene: TRBV2
D gene: TRBD1
clone size: .
J gene: TRBJ2-3
CDR3 DNA: TGTGCCAGCAGGGACAGGGTCCGCACAGATACGCAGTATTTT
CDR3 protein: CASRDRVRTDTQYF

V gene: TRBV29-1
D gene: .
clone size: .
J gene: TRBJ1-2
CDR3 DNA: TGCAGCGCTCCCAGGGACGGTGGCTACACCTTC
CDR3 protein: CSAPRDGGYTF

V gene: TRBV12-3/TRBV12-4
D gene: .
clone size: .
J gene: TRBJ2-4
CDR3 DNA: TGTGCCAGCAGTTCAGCTAACCGGGACTCCTCGATAGCCAAAAACATTCAGTACTTC
CDR3 protein: CASSSANRDSSIAKNIQYF

V gene: TRBV19
D gene: .
clone size: .
J gene: TRBJ2-7
CDR3 DNA: TGTGCCAGTAGTATGACTACCTTCTACGAGCAGTGCTTC
CDR3 protein: CASSMTTFYEQCF

V gene: TRBV28
D gene: TRBD1
clone size: .
J gene: TRBJ2-7
CDR3 DNA: TGTGCCAGCAGTTTACAGACAGGGAGCGAGCAGTACTTC
CDR3 protein: CASSLQTGSEQYF

V gene: TRBV24-1
D gene: .
clone size: .
J gene: TRBJ1-1
CDR3 DNA: TGTGCCACCAGTGACTTGGTGGGCACTGAAGCTTTCTTT
CDR3 protein: CATSDLVGTEAFF

V gene: TRBV6-1
D gene: TRBD2
clone size: .
J gene: TRBJ2-5
CDR3 DNA: TGTGCCAGCAGGGAACTAGCGGGGGGGCCGGAGACCCAGTACTTC
CDR3 protein: CASRELAGGPETQYF

V gene: TRBV6-5
D gene: TRBD2
clone size: .
J gene: TRBJ2-7
CDR3 DNA: TGTGCCAGTACGACGCACCGGGGGGAGTACGAGCAGTACTTC
CDR3 protein: CASTTHRGEYEQYF

V gene: TRBV27
D gene: .
clone size: .
J gene: TRBJ2-3
CDR3 DNA: TGTGCCAGCAGTTTAGGGTTAAGTCGTCCAGATACGCAGTATTTT
CDR3 protein: CASSLGLSRPDTQYF

V gene: TRBV9
D gene: .
clone size: .
J gene: TRBJ1-5
CDR3 DNA: TGTGCCCGCGGTGGTTTCAATCAGCCCCAGCATTTT
CDR3 protein: CARGGFNQPQHF

V gene: TRBV19
D gene: .
clone size: few
J gene: TRBJ2-7
CDR3 DNA: TGTGCCAGTAGTATAGGTCCCAGCTACGAGCAGTACTTC
CDR3 protein: CASSIGPSYEQYF

V gene: TRBV5-1
D gene: .
clone size: .
J gene: TRBJ2-5
CDR3 DNA: TGCGCCAGCAGCTCGGGGGTATCCTGGGAGACCCAGTACTTC
CDR3 protein: CASSSGVSWETQYF

V gene: TRBV27
D gene: .
clone size: .
J gene: TRBJ2-1
CDR3 DNA: TGTGCCAGCAGTTTATCCCTAGATAATGAGCAGTTCTTC
CDR3 protein: CASSLSLDNEQFF

V gene: TRBV30
D gene: .
clone size: .
J gene: TRBJ2-7
CDR3 DNA: TGTGCCTGGAGGGTGTCAGGGAGTCCTAACGAGCAGTACTTC
CDR3 protein: CAWRVSGSPNEQYF

V gene: TRBV12-3/TRBV12-4
D gene: .
clone size: .
J gene: TRBJ2-1
CDR3 DNA: TGTGCCAGCAGTAGGGGAGTTGCGTTCAATGAGCAGTTCTTC
CDR3 protein: CASSRGVAFNEQFF